One and the same sample provided the 30 T cell receptor beta chains below, sequenced in a study of T cell responses to AZD1222 COVID-19 vaccine. Measured with immunoSEQ multiplex PCR; TCRdb has only the in-frame clones, and not every one. The sample consists of 52,000 or so clones, more than 80% of them appearing once. Sequencing was performed on peripheral blood, taken on day 0 of MenACWY control vaccination. The receptors originated from an adult in good health.

This clone was found once. The chain uses TRBV11-3 and TRBJ2-5; 7 positions agree with TRBD2. There are 14 residues in the CDR3. V was pared by 5 bases and J by 3 bases, with 6 bases of the junction left unmatched. In germline, CDR1 is SGHNT, CDR2 YENEEA. This CDR3 reads CASSPGLPKETQYF. DNA of the CDR3: TGTGCCAGCAGCCCGGGACTACCAAAAGAGACCCAGTACTTC.

The V call is TRBV27, the J call TRBJ1-2, with no clear D. Germline lookup yields CDR1 MNHEY and CDR2 SMNVEV (reference sequence). The CDR3 covers 15 residues. V shed 6 bases and J shed 7 bases, with 21 bases lying between them. The CDR3 nucleotides read TGTGCCAGCAGGTCTTCATCGAGGGCCGGTAGTGGCTACACCTTC. Protein sequence: CASRSSSRAGSGYTF.

CDR3 DNA: TGTGCCATCAGTGATAGGGGCCAAGTCACTGAAGCTTTCTTT. Amino acids: CAISDRGQVTEAFF. This rearrangement joins TRBV10-3 to TRBJ1-1; tentatively, D is TRBD1 (5 bases). CDR1 is ENHRY, CDR2 SYGVKD, per germline. The length of the CDR3 is 14 residues. Trimming stripped 3 bases from V and 4 bases from J, with 12 bases between.

The chain employs TRBV28 and TRBJ1-1; unclear D gene. CDR1 MDHEN and CDR2 SYDVKM come from the germline V gene. V lost 5 bases and J lost 0, with 13 bases in between. The CDR3 consists of 15 residues. The CDR3 spells CASSILLDLNTEAFF. The CDR3 DNA reads TGTGCCAGCAGTATCCTCTTGGACTTGAACACTGAAGCTTTCTTT.

The chain recombines TRBV28 with TRBJ2-5, with TRBD2 as a possible D gene (6 bases). Trimming removed 3 bases at V and 4 bases at J, with 15 bases between. The CDR3 extends over 15 amino acids. Looked up from germline, CDR1 is MDHEN and CDR2 is SYDVKM. This CDR3 reads CASSFKGGWGETQYF. The CDR3 DNA reads as TGTGCCAGCAGTTTTAAGGGAGGTTGGGGAGAGACCCAGTACTTC.

The chain has TRBV30 and TRBJ2-2; 8 bases agree with TRBD2. V shed 0 bases and J 4 bases; nucleotides not matched to a gene: 7. CDR1 is GTSNPN and CDR2 is SVGIG in the germline V gene (reference sequence). The CDR3 spans 16 residues. The CDR3 here is CAWSVRGLAGTGELFF. The DNA for the CDR3 is TGTGCCTGGAGTGTACGTGGGCTAGCGGGCACCGGGGAGCTGTTTTTT.

The rearrangement links TRBV30 to TRBJ1-2; perhaps TRBD1 as D (6 bases). Per germline, CDR1 GTSNPN and CDR2 SVGIG (reference sequence). The V end lost 3 bases, the J end lost 3 bases, and 17 bases lay between the germline ends. CDR3 length equals 15 residues. The CDR3 protein is CAWRAIRGPYYGYTF. CDR3 nucleotide sequence: TGTGCCTGGAGGGCCATCAGGGGCCCCTACTATGGCTACACCTTC. Full variable domain (missing parts from reference TRBV30 and TRBJ1-2): SQTIHQWPATLVQPVGSPLSLECTVEGTSNPNLYWYRQAAGRGLQLLFYSVGIGQISSEVPQNLSASRPQDRQFILSSKKLLLSDSGFYLCAWRAIRGPYYGYTFGSGTRLTVV.

This chain connects TRBV11-2 to TRBJ1-1; 9 bases fit TRBD1. This CDR3 spans 15 amino acids. Trimming took 3 bases from V and 4 from J; bases not matched to a gene: 6. The germline V gene has CDR1 SGHAT and CDR2 FQNNGV. The CDR3 nucleotides read TGTGCCAGCAGCTTTACTGGACAGGGGTTCACTGAAGCTTTCTTT. This gives the protein CASSFTGQGFTEAFF.

This rearrangement joins TRBV3-1 (or the pseudogene TRBV3-2) to TRBJ2-2; a possible D gene is TRBD2 (5 bases). The V gene lost 5 bases and the J gene lost 5 bases, with 21 bases spanning the gap. The length of the CDR3 is 17 residues. Germline CDR1 reads LGHDT; CDR2 reads YNNKEL (reference sequence). CDR3 residues: CASSIAYPIGLTGELFF. The CDR3 DNA sequence: TGTGCCAGCAGCATAGCGTATCCCATAGGCTTGACCGGGGAGCTGTTTTTT.

V is TRBV5-1 and J is TRBJ2-1, with D maybe TRBD2 (5 bases). The CDR3 is 14 residues long. V shed 0 bases and J shed 5 bases, with 9 bases lying between them. Germline values: CDR1 SGHRS, CDR2 YFSETQ. The CDR3 sequence is CASSLGWRDNEQFF. The CDR3 bases are TGCGCCAGCAGCTTGGGTTGGCGGGACAATGAGCAGTTCTTC.

The chain has TRBV19 and TRBJ1-6; maybe TRBD1 (5 bases). The CDR3 runs to 13 residues. V was trimmed by 4 bases and J by 7 bases, leaving 8 bases between them. Germline CDR1 and CDR2: LNHDA and SQIVND (reference sequence). The CDR3 reads CASSTTANSPLHF. The CDR3 DNA reads as TGTGCCAGTAGTACGACAGCGAATTCACCCCTCCACTTT.

The count of this clone is one. This rearrangement joins TRBV5-4 to TRBJ2-5; 13 bases are a match to TRBD2. CDR3 size: 18 residues. The germline V gene encodes CDR1 SGHNT and CDR2 YYREEE (reference sequence). With 3 bases clipped from V and 2 bases from J, the junction kept 10 bases outside the gene matches. The CDR3 protein is CASSSGTSGILGQETQYF. The CDR3 DNA follows: TGTGCCAGCAGCTCCGGGACTAGCGGGATCCTGGGACAAGAGACCCAGTACTTC.

The rearrangement links TRBV5-1 to TRBJ2-2; a possible D gene is TRBD1 (5 bases). Germline CDR1 SGHRS, CDR2 YFSETQ. The V end was cut by 0 bases, the J end by 3 bases, with 12 bases between. The CDR3 runs 16 residues. The CDR3 nucleotides read TGCGCCAGCAGCTTGGCCACTCAGGGTTACACCGGGGAGCTGTTTTTT. Translating gives CASSLATQGYTGELFF.

The chain carries TRBV6-6 and TRBJ2-5; D is ambiguous. Germline V lookup: CDR1 MNHNY, CDR2 SVGAGI (reference sequence). CDR3 length equals 15 residues. Deletions cut 4 bases from V and 3 bases from J, with 15 bases between. The CDR3 DNA sequence: TGTGCCAGCAGTTTGGCCCAGGAAGTGGAAGAGACCCAGTACTTC. It codes for CASSLAQEVEETQYF.

V usage is TRBV3-1 (or the pseudogene TRBV3-2) and J usage is TRBJ2-1, with D tentatively TRBD1 (5 bases). The CDR3 runs to 16 residues. The germline V gene encodes CDR1 LGHDT and CDR2 YNNKEL (reference sequence). V gave up 3 bases and J gave up 0 bases, with 12 bases separating them. The CDR3 coding sequence is TGTGCCAGCAGCCATCGACAGTTATCCTCCTACAATGAGCAGTTCTTC. This sequence encodes CASSHRQLSSYNEQFF.

J is TRBJ2-7 and V is TRBV4-1, with 10 bases that match TRBD1. Germline trimming cut 4 bases from V and 4 bases from J; bases unmatched to any gene: 7. In germline, CDR1 is MGHRA, CDR2 YSYEKL. This CDR3 is 15 amino acids long. CDR3 sequence (DNA): TGCGCCAGCAGCCCAACCGGGACAGGGGCTTACGAGCAGTACTTC. Translated, it gives CASSPTGTGAYEQYF.

This chain uses TRBV27 with TRBJ1-1, with 9 bases fitting TRBD1. J gave up 2 bases and V 5 bases, and 6 bases lay outside the gene matches. CDR1 and CDR2 from the germline V gene are MNHEY and SMNVEV (reference sequence). There are 15 residues in the CDR3. The CDR3: CASSPRTGANTEAFF. The CDR3 DNA is TGTGCCAGCAGTCCTCGGACAGGGGCTAACACTGAAGCTTTCTTT.

The chain uses TRBV5-6 and TRBJ1-5, with 8 positions matching TRBD1. V lost 0 bases and J lost 5; bases outside the gene matches: 13. This CDR3 is 18 amino acids long. CDR1 is SGHDT, CDR2 YYEEEE, per germline. The CDR3 region has the DNA TGTGCCAGCAGCTTGGCCAGGGGGCGAGGAATACTCTATCAGCCCCAGCATTTT. Protein sequence: CASSLARGRGILYQPQHF.

V and J are TRBV5-1 and TRBJ2-1; 11 positions agree with TRBD2. The CDR3 length is 15 residues. Germline V CDR1 and CDR2: SGHRS, YFSETQ. The V and J ends lost 5 bases and 6 bases, in that order; junction bases with no gene match: 7. Written as DNA, the CDR3 is TGCGCCAGCAGTCCTACTAGCGGGAGTGGCAATGAGCAGTTCTTC. Its protein product is CASSPTSGSGNEQFF.

The V and J genes are TRBV2 and TRBJ2-7; 9 bases line up with TRBD2. V shed 4 bases, J shed 5 bases, and the junction held 12 bases outside the gene matches. From germline, CDR1 is SNHLY and CDR2 FYNNEI. The CDR3 sequence is 16 residues long. Here the CDR3 reads CASSGGGSGRGNEQYF. The CDR3 DNA is TGTGCCAGCAGTGGAGGGGGTAGCGGGAGAGGAAACGAGCAGTACTTC.

The rearrangement joins TRBV29-1 to TRBJ2-5, with TRBD2 matching over 10 bases. Germline CDR1 reads SQVTM; CDR2 reads ANQGSEA. The V gene end was trimmed by 5 bases and the J gene end by 1 base; junction bases not matched to a gene: 1. CDR3 length equals 13 residues. The CDR3 here is CSVLAGAQETQYF. CDR3 bases: TGCAGCGTTCTAGCGGGAGCCCAAGAGACCCAGTACTTC.

This clone has a handful of counts. The rearrangement uses TRBV7-2 and TRBJ1-1; a weak D match, TRBD1 (5 bases). Germline V CDR1 and CDR2: SGHTA, FQGNSA. Trimming stripped 5 bases from V and 1 base from J, with 11 bases between. The CDR3 is 14 residues long. CDR3 loop: CASSPQGGNTEAFF. In DNA, the CDR3 is TGTGCCAGCAGCCCTCAGGGAGGGAACACTGAAGCTTTCTTT. The variable domain in full, completed from reference TRBV7-2 and TRBJ1-1, reads GAGVSQSPSNKVTEKGKDVELRCDPISGHTALYWYRQSLGQGLEFLIYFQGNSAPDKSGLPSDRFSAERTGGSVSTLTIQRTQQEDSAVYLCASSPQGGNTEAFFGQGTRLTVV.

The J gene is TRBJ2-2, the V gene TRBV11-3, with 13 bases identical to TRBD2. Trimming cost V 3 bases and J 7 bases; bases outside gene matches: 8. The CDR3 is 17 amino acids. From germline, CDR1 is SGHNT and CDR2 YENEEA. The CDR3: CASSFGGTSGIGGELFF. CDR3 sequence (DNA): TGTGCCAGCAGCTTCGGGGGGACTAGCGGGATCGGCGGGGAGCTGTTTTTT. The variable domain in full, completed from reference TRBV11-3 and TRBJ2-2, reads EAGVVQSPRYKIIEKKQPVAFWCNPISGHNTLYWYLQNLGQGPELLIRYENEEAVDDSQLPKDRFSAERLKGVDSTLKIQPAELGDSAVYLCASSFGGTSGIGGELFFGEGSRLTVL.

This chain links TRBV28 with TRBJ1-5; a weak D match, TRBD1 (6 bases). Trimming stripped 3 bases from V and 5 bases from J, with 14 bases between. This CDR3 contains 15 residues. Germline V gene data show CDR1 as MDHEN and CDR2 as SYDVKM. CDR3 protein: CASSFRKQGHQPQHF. CDR3 DNA sequence: TGTGCCAGCAGTTTCCGGAAACAGGGACATCAGCCCCAGCATTTT.

The chain links TRBV15 to TRBJ2-1; no reliable D call. V was cut by 0 bases and J by 7 bases, with 4 bases left in between. Germline CDR1 is LNHNV and CDR2 is YYDKDF (reference sequence). This CDR3 spans 12 amino acids. The CDR3 bases are TGTGCCACCAGCAGAGATACGAATGAGCAGTTCTTC. Translating gives CATSRDTNEQFF.

The chain uses TRBV7-2 and TRBJ2-5, with D possibly matching TRBD1 (6 bases). CDR1 is SGHTA and CDR2 is FQGNSA in the germline V gene. The V and J ends lost 5 bases and 5 bases respectively, with 21 bases between them. CDR3 length: 16 residues. In DNA, the CDR3 is TGTGCCAGCAGCCCCTACGGGACACGTAGCTCGGAGACCCAGTACTTC. The encoded protein is CASSPYGTRSSETQYF.

The chain links TRBV5-1 to TRBJ2-5; 7 positions agree with TRBD1. The CDR3 sequence is 13 residues long. Germline-derived CDR1 and CDR2 are SGHRS and YFSETQ. Unmatched junction bases numbered 4, after V lost 5 bases and J lost 3 bases. CDR3 DNA sequence: TGCGCCAGCAGAACCGGGACAGAAGAGACCCAGTACTTC. Translated, it gives CASRTGTEETQYF. Based on the CDR3 plus reference TRBV5-1 and TRBJ2-5, the full variable domain is KAGVTQTPRYLIKTRGQQVTLSCSPISGHRSVSWYQQTPGQGLQFLFEYFSETQRNKGNFPGRFSGRQFSNSRSEMNVSTLELGDSALYLCASRTGTEETQYFGPGTRLLVL.

The rearrangement uses TRBV7-9 and TRBJ2-2; tentatively, D is TRBD1 or TRBD2 (5 bases each). The CDR3 has 15 amino acids. Germline lookup yields CDR1 SEHNR and CDR2 FQNEAQ (reference sequence). The ends were cut back, 1 base at V and 6 bases at J, with 12 bases in the middle. The DNA for the CDR3 is TGTGCCAGCAGCTTAGGATCTGGGACGTCCGGGGAGCTGTTTTTT. It specifies CASSLGSGTSGELFF.

This clone showed up just a few times. The chain joins TRBV30 to TRBJ1-4; the D is unclear. V gave up 2 bases and J gave up 5 bases, with 9 bases separating them. Germline-derived CDR1 and CDR2 are GTSNPN and SVGIG (reference sequence). The CDR3 totals 13 residues. This CDR3 is CAWSLAENEKLFF. The CDR3 DNA reads as TGTGCCTGGAGTCTCGCGGAGAATGAAAAACTGTTTTTT.

The rearrangement uses TRBV19 and TRBJ1-4; a weak D match, TRBD1 (5 bases). The CDR3 is 14 residues long. Germline V lookup: CDR1 LNHDA, CDR2 SQIVND (reference sequence). The V end was cut by 6 bases, the J end by 0 bases, with 8 bases between. In DNA form, the CDR3 reads TGTGCCAGTAGACCGGGACCAACTAATGAAAAACTGTTTTTT. Amino acid sequence: CASRPGPTNEKLFF.